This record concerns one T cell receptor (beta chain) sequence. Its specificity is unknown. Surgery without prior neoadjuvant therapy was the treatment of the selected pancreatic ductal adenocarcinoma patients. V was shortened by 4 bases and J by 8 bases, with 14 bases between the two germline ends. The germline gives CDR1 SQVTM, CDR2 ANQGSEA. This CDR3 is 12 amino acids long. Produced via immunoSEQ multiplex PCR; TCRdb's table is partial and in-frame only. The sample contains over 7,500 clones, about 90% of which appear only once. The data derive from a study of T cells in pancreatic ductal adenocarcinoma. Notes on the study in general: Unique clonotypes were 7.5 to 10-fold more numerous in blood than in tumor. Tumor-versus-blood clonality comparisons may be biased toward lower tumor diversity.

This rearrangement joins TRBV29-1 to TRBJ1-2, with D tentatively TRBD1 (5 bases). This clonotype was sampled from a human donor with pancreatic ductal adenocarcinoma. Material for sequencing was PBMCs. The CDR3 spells CSVGGRVGGYTF. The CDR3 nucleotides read TGCAGCGTTGGGGGCAGGGTGGGAGGCTACACCTTC.